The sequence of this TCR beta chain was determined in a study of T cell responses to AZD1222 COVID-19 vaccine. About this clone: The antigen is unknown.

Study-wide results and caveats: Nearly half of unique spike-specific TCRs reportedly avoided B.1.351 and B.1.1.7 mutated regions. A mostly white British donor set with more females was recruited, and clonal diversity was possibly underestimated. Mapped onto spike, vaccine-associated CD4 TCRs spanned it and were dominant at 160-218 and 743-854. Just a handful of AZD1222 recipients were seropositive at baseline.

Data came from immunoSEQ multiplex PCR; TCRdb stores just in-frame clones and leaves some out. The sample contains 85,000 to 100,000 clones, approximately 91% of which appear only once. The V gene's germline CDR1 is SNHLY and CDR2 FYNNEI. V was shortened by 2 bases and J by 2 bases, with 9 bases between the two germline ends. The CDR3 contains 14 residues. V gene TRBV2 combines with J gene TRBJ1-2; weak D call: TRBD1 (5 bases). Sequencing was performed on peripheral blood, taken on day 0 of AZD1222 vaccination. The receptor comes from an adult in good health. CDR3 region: CASSEPPGNYGYTF. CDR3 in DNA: TGTGCCAGCAGTGAACCCCCAGGGAACTATGGCTACACCTTC.